The rows below give T cell receptor beta chains drawn from one sample of a study of CD8+ T cells in alopecia areata. Clones were read by immunoSEQ multiplex PCR, and TCRdb kept only the in-frame ones, dropping some. The data hold some 170,000 clones, with roughly 60% observed a single time. Sequences were derived from CD4+ T cells sorted from blood, sampled at week 0. The receptors shown here come from a human donor with alopecia areata. CDR3s leave out the opening cysteine and the closing phenylalanine or tryptophan. D genes are given only for firm matches.

TRBV10-3 | NA | AIRAGDEQY
TRBV9 | TRBD1 | ASSPAGTGVYNEQF
TRBV5-6 | TRBD1 | ASRNSGLRDRHPNYGYT
TRBV29-1 | TRBD1 | SVEEGTGRGTNEQF
TRBV29-1 | TRBD1 | SVRTGDQPQH
TRBV9 | NA | ASSVGQNSNQPQH
TRBV6-1 | TRBD1 | ASSALTGGHQPQH
TRBV5-6 | NA | ASSFGQRDTGELF
TRBV29-1 | NA | SVGAGAYEQY
TRBV6-5 | NA | ASSYWDQRGGDTQY
TRBV27 | NA | ASSGDGGKNIQY
TRBV5-6 | TRBD1 | ASSYRGENSPLH
TRBV5-1 | NA | ASSLQDSYNEQF
TRBV23-1 | TRBD1 | ASETGGTYGYT
TRBV29-1 | NA | SVEITDTQY
TRBV2 | TRBD2 | ASMGTRSDIQY
TRBV29-1 | TRBD1 | SARGLDEKLF
TRBV2 | NA | ASRFNTEAF
TRBV30 | NA | AWSRTNYNEQF
TRBV5-1 | TRBD1 | ASSLGQGENSPLH
TRBV18 | TRBD1 | ASSPGTGLVETQY
TRBV19 | NA | ASSKHSDTQY